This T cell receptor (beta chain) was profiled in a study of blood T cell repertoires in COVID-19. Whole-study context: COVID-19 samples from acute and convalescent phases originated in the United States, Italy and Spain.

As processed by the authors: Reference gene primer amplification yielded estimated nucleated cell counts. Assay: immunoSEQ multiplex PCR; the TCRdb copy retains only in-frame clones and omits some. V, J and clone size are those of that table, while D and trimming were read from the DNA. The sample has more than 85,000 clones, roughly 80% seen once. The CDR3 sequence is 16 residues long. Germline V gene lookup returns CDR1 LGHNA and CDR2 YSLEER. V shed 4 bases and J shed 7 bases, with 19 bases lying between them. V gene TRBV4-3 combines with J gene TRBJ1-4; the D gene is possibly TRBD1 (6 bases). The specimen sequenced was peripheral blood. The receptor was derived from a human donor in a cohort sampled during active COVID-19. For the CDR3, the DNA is TGCGCCAGCAGCCGAGGGGAACAGGGTCTCGGTGAAAAACTGTTTTTT. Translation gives CASSRGEQGLGEKLFF.